This entry lists 3 T cell receptor beta chains sequenced from one sample in a study of Graves' ophthalmopathy and Graves' hyperthyroidism. Amplified material comprised TCR beta CDR3 regions derived from RNA transcripts. An opening RT-PCR round employed HTBI primers and preceded a second-round multiplex PCR. TCRdb passed the multiplex PCR reads through MiXCR, listing each CDR3 protein once. The sample includes about 740,000 distinct CDR3 sequences, approximately 40% of them seen just once. Sequencing was carried out using peripheral blood. The receptors come from an adult man with Graves' ophthalmopathy.

This chain joins TRBV7-2 and TRBJ2-7, with D unclear. This CDR3 is built from 14 residues. V lost 5 bases to trimming and J lost 0 bases, with 11 bases between them. Germline loops: CDR1 SGHTA, CDR2 FQGNSA. The CDR3 here is CASSPALSSYEQYF. The DNA of the CDR3 is TGTGCCAGCAGCCCAGCACTTAGCTCCTACGAGCAGTACTTC.

This clonotype was counted a few times. The J gene is TRBJ1-1, the V gene TRBV7-9; a possible D gene is TRBD1 (6 bases). Between the trimmed V and J ends, which lost 3 bases and 5 bases, there was a span of 13 bases. The CDR3 extends over 14 amino acids. Germline V gives CDR1 SEHNR, CDR2 FQNEAQ (reference sequence). DNA of the CDR3: TGTGCCAGCAGCTTCGGGGGGGCTGGAACTGAAGCTTTCTTT. Translating it yields CASSFGGAGTEAFF.

The table lists this clonotype with a count of one. As the CDR3 is not closed by the conserved phenylalanine or tryptophan, this likely results from a read error. The DNA is left out, because the CDR3 cannot be placed on it with certainty; the CDR3 is given as TCRdb lists it. The J gene is TRBJ2-6, the V gene TRBV19; the DNA was not used to check the table's D call, TRBD1. Germline values: CDR1 LNHDA, CDR2 SQIVND (reference sequence). The CDR3 length is 10 residues, termini included. The CDR3 loop reads CASMSEGLNT.